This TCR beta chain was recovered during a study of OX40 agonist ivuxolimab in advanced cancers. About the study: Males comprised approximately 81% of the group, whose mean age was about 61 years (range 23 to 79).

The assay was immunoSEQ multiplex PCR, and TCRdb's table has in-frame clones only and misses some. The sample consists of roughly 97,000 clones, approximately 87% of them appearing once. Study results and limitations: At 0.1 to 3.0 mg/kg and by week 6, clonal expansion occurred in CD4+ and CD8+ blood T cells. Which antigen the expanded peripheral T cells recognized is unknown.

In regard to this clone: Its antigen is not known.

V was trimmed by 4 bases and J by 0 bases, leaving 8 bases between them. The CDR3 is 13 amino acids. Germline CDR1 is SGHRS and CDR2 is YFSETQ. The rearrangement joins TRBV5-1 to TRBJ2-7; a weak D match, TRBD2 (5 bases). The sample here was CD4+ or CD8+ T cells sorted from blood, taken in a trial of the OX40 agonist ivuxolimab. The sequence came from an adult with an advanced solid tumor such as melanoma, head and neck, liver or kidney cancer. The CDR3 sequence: CASSLRDSYEQYF. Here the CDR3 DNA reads TGCGCCAGCAGCCTCCGGGACTCCTACGAGCAGTACTTC.